This TCR beta chain emerged from a study of T cell responses to AZD1222 COVID-19 vaccine listed by TCRdb under 2021. Background on the whole study: AZD1222 recipients given second doses at about 4 weeks or at about 12 weeks were pooled, since spike-specific TCR depth and breadth were not found to differ between the two schedules. A total of 233 trial participants underwent TCR sequencing, of whom about 210 had received two doses of AZD1222 and some 26 had received two doses of the MenACWY control vaccine. Trial participants were enrolled by age into 18-55, 56-69 and 70-plus year subgroups, with around 140, 26 and 57 TCR-sequenced participants respectively.

This sample's time point label indicates: baseline before first vaccination. Vaccinee samples were obtained from the UK trials COV001 and COV002, which included a single-blind randomized controlled phase 2/3 trial of AZD1222 (ChAdOx1 nCoV-19) in healthy adults. For TCRbeta chain sequencing, PBMC samples were collected from trial participants at day 0 and at day 28 after the second dose. The CDR3 regions of human TCRbeta chains were analyzed by immunosequencing. In the authors' own workflow: TCRs in the repertoires were matched against a reference library of SARS-CoV-2-specific TCRs that had been generated with the MIRA antigen-specificity platform. Breadth was defined as the fraction of unique TCRs that were SARS-CoV-2-associated. Depth was defined as the fraction of total T cells that were SARS-CoV-2-associated. Using the MIRA data, every spike-specific TCR was mapped to the spike region that the TCR reacted to and assigned to either a CD4 or a CD8 class. Log10-transformed breadth and depth values were compared by one-way ANOVA with Sidak's multiple comparisons tests. TCRdb stores this immuneACCESS table with in-frame sequences only. Part of the clones is absent; in the studies checked, under half of the shortfall reflects unresolved V genes, and no reason is known for the rest. From that table come the V and J calls and clone size; the DNA was used to work out D and trimming. A total of about 53,000 clones appear in this sample, 70% to 85% of them only once. The ten largest account for over 20% of the sample.

What the study reported, not specific to this receptor: In the small 56-69-year group, the increase in depth fell short of significance, most likely because of low power. Reportedly, almost half of the unique spike-specific TCRs recognized epitopes lying outside the regions that are mutated in the B.1.351 and B.1.1.7 variants. After two AZD1222 doses, spike-specific TCR breadth and depth were significantly higher than at day 0 and than in MenACWY recipients. Participants were mostly white British, with more females than males. The authors suggested clonal diversity may have been underestimated. Because no day 14 peak-response samples were available, the repertoires could be characterized only after the peak T cell response. Conclusions about previously exposed vaccinees are limited, since just 5 to 7 AZD1222 recipients were seropositive for SARS-CoV-2 at baseline. The vaccine-associated CD4 TCRs covered the entire spike protein, and the dominant responses fell in regions 160-218 and 743-854.

Germline trimming: 3 bases from V, 2 bases from J; junction bases outside gene matches: 1. Measured from the cysteine to the phenylalanine, the CDR3 is 14 residues long. The only DNA kept is the CDR3, 42 bases in frame from the first base. The germline V gene specifies MGHDK as CDR1 and SYGVNS as CDR2. This clone was recorded only once. Its antigen specificity is not known. Base qualities are missing; no much larger clone stands one base away. The sequencing here drew on peripheral blood, taken on day 0 of AZD1222 vaccination. This clonotype was sampled from an adult in good health. The V and J segments used are TRBV25-1 and TRBJ1-5, with 7 bases matching TRBD1. Here is the DNA: TGTGCCAGCAGTGAGCAGGGGGGCAATCAGCCCCAGCATTTT. Translated, this gives CASSEQGGNQPQHF.